The T cell receptor (beta chain) under discussion was sequenced for a study of immune evolution from preneoplasia to lung adenocarcinoma. About the study: HLA loss of heterozygosity: 7% AIS, over 12% MIA, approximately 31% ADC, none AAH.

Profiled with immunoSEQ multiplex PCR; TCRdb holds only in-frame clones, not every one. The profile shows around 9,100 clones, 70% to 90% of them singletons. This TCR was recovered from a person between 65 and 80 years old with lung adenocarcinoma. Sequencing input: FFPE minimally invasive lung adenocarcinoma tissue.

The chain's CDR3 is CASGPLVAGVETQYF. For the CDR3, the DNA is TGTGCCAGCGGACCACTGGTAGCGGGGGTAGAGACCCAGTACTTC. This sequence joins TRBV7-6 and TRBJ2-5; the match to TRBD2 covers 9 bases. The CDR3 consists of 15 residues. Germline loops: CDR1 SGHVS, CDR2 FNYEAQ. With 8 bases clipped from V and 4 bases from J, the junction kept 11 bases outside the gene matches. The full variable domain, completed using reference TRBV7-6 and TRBJ2-5, is GAGVSQSPRYKVTKRGQDVALRCDPISGHVSLYWYRQALGQGPEFLTYFNYEAQQDKSGLPNDRFSAERPEGSISTLTIQRTEQRDSAMYRCASGPLVAGVETQYFGPGTRLLVL.